The 29 T cell receptor beta chains presented below share a single source sample, sequenced in a study of cytomegalovirus exposure and HLA in healthy donors. The PCR ran on 60 Vbeta and 13 Jbeta primers. Generated by immunoSEQ multiplex PCR, the TCRdb table keeps only in-frame clones and is missing some. This listing includes about 140,000 clones. Sequencing used PBMCs. These receptor sequences come from a male donor in good health and CMV-seronegative.

The chain carries TRBV11-3 and TRBJ2-7; TRBD1 is a possible D gene (6 bases). CDR1 is SGHNT and CDR2 is YENEEA in the germline V gene. V was pared by 5 bases and J by 8 bases, with 16 bases between. The CDR3 spans 13 residues. CDR3 residues: CASSPKGELKQYF. DNA for the CDR3: TGTGCCAGCAGCCCAAAGGGGGAGCTCAAGCAGTACTTC. The whole variable domain, remainder taken from reference TRBV11-3 and TRBJ2-7, is EAGVVQSPRYKIIEKKQPVAFWCNPISGHNTLYWYLQNLGQGPELLIRYENEEAVDDSQLPKDRFSAERLKGVDSTLKIQPAELGDSAVYLCASSPKGELKQYFGPGTRLTVT.

The chain couples TRBV19 to TRBJ1-1, with 7 positions matching TRBD1. Germline values: CDR1 LNHDA, CDR2 SQIVND (reference sequence). The CDR3 runs 16 residues. V dropped 3 bases and J dropped 4; count of bases not matched to a gene: 11. CDR3 region: CASSIYPRGAGTEAFF. The CDR3 coding sequence is TGTGCCAGTAGTATTTACCCCAGGGGGGCCGGCACTGAAGCTTTCTTT.

The chain employs TRBV27 and TRBJ2-1, with 9 bases matching TRBD2. The CDR3 extends over 16 amino acids. CDR1 MNHEY and CDR2 SMNVEV come from the germline V gene (reference sequence). V was pared by 3 bases and J by 5 bases, with 8 bases of the junction left unmatched. CDR3 protein: CASSLYSGGINNEQFF. CDR3 coding DNA: TGTGCCAGCAGTTTGTACAGCGGGGGGATTAACAATGAGCAGTTCTTC.

Concerning this clone itself: Lacking the conserved final phenylalanine or tryptophan, this CDR3 likely reflects a read error. It is unclear where the CDR3 begins or ends on the DNA, so no DNA is shown, and the CDR3 is as TCRdb lists it. The CDR3 protein is CATHRDSP. J is TRBJ1-2 and V is TRBV10-1; the table's D call, TRBD1, was not checked against the DNA. Germline V gives CDR1 WNHNN, CDR2 SYGVQD (reference sequence). The CDR3 spans 8 residues, counting both ends.

V and J are TRBV28 and TRBJ2-7; a possible D gene is TRBD1 (6 bases). The germline V and J ends were trimmed by 8 bases and 3 bases, with 17 bases remaining between them. Germline lookup yields CDR1 MDHEN and CDR2 SYDVKM. This CDR3 is 14 amino acids long. The CDR3 loop reads CASRTGTSDYEQYF. The CDR3 DNA reads as TGTGCCAGCCGTACGGGGACATCTGACTACGAGCAGTACTTC.

V usage is TRBV7-2 and J usage is TRBJ2-1, with 7 bases lining up with TRBD1. V gave up 3 bases and J gave up 1 base; unmatched junction bases: 6. The CDR3 is made up of 16 amino acids. Germline CDR1 reads SGHTA; CDR2 reads FQGNSA. The CDR3 DNA reads TGTGCCAGCAGCTTCTCCGGGACAGAGTCCTACAATGAGCAGTTCTTC. Translating gives CASSFSGTESYNEQFF.

CDR3 DNA: TGTGCCTGGAACCACGGGGGGGCTCTCAATACGCAGTATTTT. Residues: CAWNHGGALNTQYF. This chain connects TRBV30 to TRBJ2-3; 8 bases map to TRBD2. This CDR3 contains 14 residues. Germline V gene sequence: CDR1 GTSNPN, CDR2 SVGIG (reference sequence). The V gene end was trimmed by 4 bases and the J gene end by 7 bases; junction bases not matched to a gene: 10.

The V call is TRBV28, the J call TRBJ1-4, with no clear D. V shed 2 bases and J shed 2 bases, with 9 bases lying between them. The germline V gene encodes CDR1 MDHEN and CDR2 SYDVKM. The CDR3 loop spans 15 amino acids. The CDR3 here is CASSLEKLTNEKLFF. CDR3 bases: TGTGCCAGCAGTTTAGAGAAGTTGACTAATGAAAAACTGTTTTTT.

Details on this clone: The sample contains more than one DNA sequence encoding this CDR3. CDR3 coding DNA: TGTGCCAGTAGTATAGACGGACTAAATCAGCCCCAGCATTTT. It yields the protein CASSIDGLNQPQHF. The V and J genes are TRBV19 and TRBJ1-5, with D uncertain. The V and J ends lost 0 bases and 4 bases respectively, with 7 bases between them. Per germline, CDR1 LNHDA and CDR2 SQIVND (reference sequence). The CDR3 is made up of 14 amino acids.

The rearrangement links TRBV15 to TRBJ2-5; TRBD2 aligns across 15 bases. CDR3 length equals 17 residues. Germline lookup yields CDR1 LNHNV and CDR2 YYDKDF (reference sequence). Losses at the gene ends were 6 bases for V and 5 bases for J; bases not matched to a gene: 10. DNA for the CDR3: TGTGCCACCAGGTTCTTGGGACTAGCGGGAGGCGGGGAGACCCAGTACTTC. As protein: CATRFLGLAGGGETQYF.

The CDR3 loop is CASSPRLAGDRTGELFF. The CDR3 coding sequence is TGTGCCAGCAGCCCCCGGCTAGCGGGAGATCGTACCGGGGAGCTGTTTTTT. The rearrangement uses TRBV9 and TRBJ2-2; 10 nucleotides line up with TRBD2. CDR3 length: 17 residues. Trimming at V came to 4 bases and at J to 5 bases, leaving 11 bases not matched to a gene. Germline V gives CDR1 SGDLS, CDR2 YYNGEE.

The chain has TRBV12-5 and TRBJ1-1; TRBD1 might be the D (5 bases). Trimming left V 0 bases short and J 4 bases short, with 18 bases between. Germline V gene lookup returns CDR1 LGHNT and CDR2 FRNRAP. The CDR3 covers 17 residues. The CDR3 sequence: CASGLVLGGFETTEAFF. In DNA form, the CDR3 reads TGTGCTAGTGGTTTGGTACTGGGGGGGTTTGAGACCACTGAAGCTTTCTTT.

As regards this clone: This CDR3 is also generated by other DNA sequences in the sample. The chain links TRBV5-4 to TRBJ2-4; 11 bases map to TRBD2. Germline V gene lookup returns CDR1 SGHNT and CDR2 YYREEE (reference sequence). CDR3 length: 15 residues. V lost 4 bases, J lost 9 bases, and 9 bases stayed unmatched. CDR3 protein: CASSLKLAGEVIQYF. The CDR3 region has the DNA TGTGCCAGCAGCCTGAAACTAGCGGGAGAAGTCATTCAGTACTTC. Looking up the rest from reference TRBV5-4 and TRBJ2-4 gives the full variable domain: ETGVTQSPTHLIKTRGQQVTLRCSSQSGHNTVSWYQQALGQGPQFIFQYYREEENGRGNFPPRFSGLQFPNYSSELNVNALELDDSALYLCASSLKLAGEVIQYFGAGTRLSVL.

This chain links TRBV14 with TRBJ2-7, with 13 bases that match TRBD2. The junction had 9 bases not matched to a gene; V was cut back by 4 bases and J by 6 bases. The CDR3 is made up of 16 amino acids. In germline, CDR1 is SGHDN, CDR2 FVKESK. The DNA of the CDR3 is TGTGCCAGCAGCCGTACTAGCGGGAGGGCGGCCGGCGAGCAGTACTTC. Translated: CASSRTSGRAAGEQYF.

V is TRBV10-3 and J is TRBJ2-7; TRBD1 is a possible D gene (7 bases). CDR3 length: 14 amino acids. Germline V gene data show CDR1 as ENHRY and CDR2 as SYGVKD. Trimming pared 6 bases from V and 5 bases from J, leaving 17 bases between. In nucleotides, the CDR3 is TGTGCCATCAGCGCCGAGGGGGCGGGACACGAGCAGTACTTC. As protein: CAISAEGAGHEQYF.

The genes are TRBV7-9 and TRBJ2-1, with no clear D. The CDR3 is 14 residues long. The germline V gene has CDR1 SEHNR and CDR2 FQNEAQ (reference sequence). V was cut by 5 bases and J by 3 bases, with 11 bases left in between. The CDR3 here is CASSHKYNYNEQFF. DNA for the CDR3: TGTGCCAGCAGCCATAAGTACAACTACAATGAGCAGTTCTTC.

The chain joins TRBV18 to TRBJ2-3, with 9 bases lining up with TRBD1. Germline CDR1 KGHSH, CDR2 LQKENI. Trimming at V came to 2 bases and at J to 2 bases, leaving 2 bases not matched to a gene. The CDR3 length is 15 residues. CDR3 region: CASSPRDRDTDTQYF. CDR3 sequence (DNA): TGTGCCAGCTCACCAAGGGACAGGGACACAGATACGCAGTATTTT.

The chain employs TRBV5-8 and TRBJ2-2; D may be TRBD2 (7 bases). Trimming removed 0 bases from V and 2 bases from J, with 14 bases in between. The germline CDR1 and CDR2 sequences are SGHTS and YDEGEE. CDR3 size: 17 residues. CDR3 loop: CASSLVRGAFNTGELFF. The CDR3, as DNA: TGTGCCAGCAGCTTGGTCCGGGGGGCCTTTAACACCGGGGAGCTGTTTTTT.

The chain has TRBV4-3 and TRBJ2-7, with TRBD1 identical over 10 bases. CDR3 length: 13 amino acids. The J segment lost 4 bases and the V segment lost 5 bases, leaving 2 bases of the junction unmatched. Germline-derived CDR1 and CDR2 are LGHNA and YSLEER. The CDR3 DNA reads TGCGCCAGCAGCTGGGGACAGGGGTACGAGCAGTACTTC. Protein: CASSWGQGYEQYF.

The J gene is TRBJ2-2, the V gene TRBV6-4; 7 nucleotides agree with TRBD1. The CDR3 sequence is 15 residues long. Germline trimming cut 2 bases from V and 0 bases from J; bases unmatched to any gene: 0. Germline V lookup: CDR1 MRHNA, CDR2 SNTAGT. CDR3 sequence: CASSDQGANTGELFF. CDR3 sequence (DNA): TGTGCCAGCAGTGACCAGGGGGCGAACACCGGGGAGCTGTTTTTT.

V usage is TRBV29-1 and J usage is TRBJ2-5; the match to TRBD1 covers 7 bases. J gave up 4 bases and V 7 bases, and 6 bases lay outside the gene matches. Germline V gene lookup returns CDR1 SQVTM and CDR2 ANQGSEA. This CDR3 has 12 amino acids. CDR3 sequence: CSGLTGPETQYF. CDR3 in DNA: TGCAGCGGTCTGACAGGGCCAGAGACCCAGTACTTC.

This rearrangement joins TRBV9 to TRBJ1-1; no reliable D call. V lost 0 bases, J lost 8 bases, and 14 bases lay in between. The CDR3 spans 14 residues. Germline V gene data show CDR1 as SGDLS and CDR2 as YYNGEE. CDR3 sequence (DNA): TGTGCCAGCAGCGTAGCTACTAGGGCCGGGGAAGCTTTCTTT. Translated, it gives CASSVATRAGEAFF.

V usage is TRBV5-4 and J usage is TRBJ1-2; weak D call: TRBD1 (5 bases). Germline lookup yields CDR1 SGHNT and CDR2 YYREEE (reference sequence). V shed 0 bases and J shed 8 bases, with 17 bases lying between them. The CDR3 loop spans 15 amino acids. CDR3 amino acids: CASSLGARAPAGYTF. Written as DNA, the CDR3 is TGTGCCAGCAGCTTGGGGGCCAGGGCTCCGGCAGGCTACACCTTC. The complete variable domain, with remaining parts taken from reference TRBV5-4 and TRBJ1-2, reads ETGVTQSPTHLIKTRGQQVTLRCSSQSGHNTVSWYQQALGQGPQFIFQYYREEENGRGNFPPRFSGLQFPNYSSELNVNALELDDSALYLCASSLGARAPAGYTFGSGTRLTVV.

The rearrangement links TRBV9 to TRBJ2-2; 9 bases fit TRBD1. The germline V gene has CDR1 SGDLS and CDR2 YYNGEE. The CDR3 is made up of 15 amino acids. Trimming removed 2 bases from V and 7 bases from J; junction bases left unmatched: 6. CDR3 nucleotides: TGTGCCAGCAGCGTCCGGGACAGGGAAATCGGGGAGCTGTTTTTT. Translated: CASSVRDREIGELFF.

This chain connects TRBV7-2 to TRBJ2-7, with a possible D match to TRBD2 (5 bases). The CDR3 runs to 14 residues. The germline V gene encodes CDR1 SGHTA and CDR2 FQGNSA. The ends were cut back, 2 bases at V and 2 bases at J, with 10 bases in the middle. The CDR3: CASSLHRETYEQYF. In nucleotides, the CDR3 is TGTGCCAGCAGCTTACATCGGGAAACCTACGAGCAGTACTTC.

V usage is TRBV9 and J usage is TRBJ2-4; maybe TRBD1 (6 bases). Germline V gene sequence: CDR1 SGDLS, CDR2 YYNGEE. Trimming took off 0 bases at V and 5 bases at J, with 12 bases between the two ends. The CDR3 extends over 15 amino acids. CDR3 sequence reads: CASSVASGAQNIQYF. In DNA form, the CDR3 reads TGTGCCAGCAGCGTAGCTTCAGGGGCCCAAAACATTCAGTACTTC.

This chain links TRBV6-5 with TRBJ2-2, with TRBD2 matching over 7 bases. V was pared by 6 bases and J by 2 bases, with 3 bases of the junction left unmatched. The germline CDR1 and CDR2 sequences are MNHEY and SVGAGI. The CDR3 spans 14 residues. The CDR3 here is CASRGGVNTGELFF. CDR3 sequence (DNA): TGTGCCAGCAGGGGGGGGGTTAACACCGGGGAGCTGTTTTTT.

The V and J genes are TRBV7-2 and TRBJ2-3; 10 bases line up with TRBD2. Germline V gene lookup returns CDR1 SGHTA and CDR2 FQGNSA. The CDR3 runs 18 residues. V dropped 3 bases and J dropped 0; count of bases not matched to a gene: 9. CDR3 amino acids: CASSFPSSGGASTDTQYF. CDR3 coding DNA: TGTGCCAGCAGCTTCCCCTCCAGCGGGGGGGCCAGCACAGATACGCAGTATTTT.

This chain joins TRBV10-3 and TRBJ1-1; D gene ambiguous. With 2 bases removed from V and 0 bases from J, the gap between germline ends came to 7 bases. CDR1 and CDR2 from the germline V gene are ENHRY and SYGVKD. There are 14 residues in the CDR3. CDR3 in DNA: TGTGCCATCAGTGAGCGAGGGATGAACACTGAAGCTTTCTTT. This codes for CAISERGMNTEAFF.